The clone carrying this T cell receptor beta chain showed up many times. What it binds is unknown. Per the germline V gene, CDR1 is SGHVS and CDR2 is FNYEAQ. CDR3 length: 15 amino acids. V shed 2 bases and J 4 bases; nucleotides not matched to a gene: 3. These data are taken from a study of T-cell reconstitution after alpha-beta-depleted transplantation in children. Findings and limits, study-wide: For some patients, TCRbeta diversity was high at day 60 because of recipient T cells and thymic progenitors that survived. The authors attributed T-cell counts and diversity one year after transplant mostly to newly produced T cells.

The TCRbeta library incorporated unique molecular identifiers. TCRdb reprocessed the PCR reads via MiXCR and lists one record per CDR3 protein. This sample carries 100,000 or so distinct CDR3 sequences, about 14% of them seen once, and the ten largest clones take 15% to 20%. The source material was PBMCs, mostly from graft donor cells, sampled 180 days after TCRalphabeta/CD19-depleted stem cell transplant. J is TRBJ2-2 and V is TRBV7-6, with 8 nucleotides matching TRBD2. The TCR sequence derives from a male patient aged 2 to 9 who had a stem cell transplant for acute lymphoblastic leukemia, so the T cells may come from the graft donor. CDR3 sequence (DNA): TGTGCCAGCAGCTTATTAGCGGGGAGCACCGGGGAGCTGTTTTTT. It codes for CASSLLAGSTGELFF.